This entry lists 28 T cell receptor beta chains sequenced from one sample in a study of T cells in Graves' hyperthyroidism and ophthalmopathy. RNA transcripts provided the source from which TCR beta CDR3 regions were amplified. A first-round RT-PCR of the TCR CDR3 used the HTBI primer set. In TCRdb, the multiplex PCR reads were re-called with MiXCR into one record per CDR3 protein. The sample has under 300,000 distinct CDR3 sequences, about 20% seen once. Source material: blood. These TCRs come from a man between 25 and 39 years old with Graves' ophthalmopathy.

This chain links TRBV20-1 with TRBJ2-5; 7 nucleotides align to TRBD1. Germline CDR1 and CDR2: DFQATT and SNEGSKA (reference sequence). The CDR3 is made up of 15 amino acids. J lost 4 bases, V lost 1 base, and 9 bases had no gene match. CDR3 nucleotide sequence: TGCAGTGCTAGAGGACAGGGATTCGTCCTAGAGACCCAGTACTTC. It yields the protein CSARGQGFVLETQYF.

This clonotype has more than one count but fewer than ten. The V and J genes are TRBV29-1 and TRBJ1-2; maybe TRBD1 (5 bases). Germline CDR1 is SQVTM and CDR2 is ANQGSEA. The CDR3 consists of 13 residues. Trimming took 5 bases from V and 7 from J, leaving 17 bases between them. The CDR3 sequence: CSVLTREGFGYTF. The CDR3 nucleotides read TGCAGCGTTCTGACCAGGGAAGGTTTTGGCTACACCTTC.

This clonotype appeared many times. The genes are TRBV3-1 and TRBJ2-1, with a tentative D call TRBD2 (6 bases). The CDR3 is 16 residues long. CDR1 is LGHDT and CDR2 is YNNKEL in the germline V gene (reference sequence). The V gene lost 4 bases and the J gene lost 4 bases, with 17 bases spanning the gap. CDR3 loop: CASSPPGDSSYNEQFF. The CDR3 nucleotides are TGTGCCAGCAGCCCCCCCGGGGACTCCTCATACAATGAGCAGTTCTTC.

V is TRBV20-1 and J is TRBJ1-2, with TRBD1 as a possible D gene (5 bases). In germline, CDR1 is DFQATT, CDR2 SNEGSKA (reference sequence). This CDR3 region has 10 residues. The V end lost 5 bases, the J end lost 8 bases, and 9 bases lay between the germline ends. The CDR3, as DNA: TGCAGTGCTGGCCGGGACGGCTACACCTTC. The encoded protein is CSAGRDGYTF.

This clonotype was seen many times. The chain links TRBV20-1 to TRBJ2-2; 8 bases are shared with TRBD2. Germline V lookup: CDR1 DFQATT, CDR2 SNEGSKA (reference sequence). After removal of 3 bases from V and 4 bases from J, the junction contained 4 bases not matched to a gene. This CDR3 has 14 residues. CDR3: CSARERETTGELFF. Here the CDR3 DNA reads TGCAGTGCTAGGGAGCGGGAGACCACCGGGGAGCTGTTTTTT.

This chain joins TRBV24-1 and TRBJ2-5, with 8 bases matching TRBD1. The CDR3 consists of 13 residues. The V gene's germline CDR1 is KGHDR and CDR2 SFDVKD. V lost 4 bases and J lost 5; bases outside the gene matches: 2. This CDR3 reads CATSDWDRETQYF. DNA of the CDR3: TGTGCCACCAGTGACTGGGACAGGGAGACCCAGTACTTC.

In DNA, the CDR3 is TGTGCCAGCAGTGAAGCGCTTCTGGCGGGGGGTTTGTTCTTC. This gives the protein CASSEALLAGGLFF. The gene calls are TRBV6-1 and TRBJ2-1; 8 bases are a match to TRBD2. The CDR3 spans 14 residues. The germline CDR1 and CDR2 sequences are MNHNS and SASEGT. V dropped 0 bases and J dropped 15; count of bases not matched to a gene: 10.

This clonotype was recorded at least ten times. This chain links TRBV18 with TRBJ1-5; D uncertain. Germline CDR1 KGHSH, CDR2 LQKENI. The CDR3 is 14 amino acids. Trimming left V 3 bases short and J 2 bases short, with 8 bases between. The CDR3 region is CASSPELGNQPQHF. DNA of the CDR3: TGTGCCAGCTCACCTGAACTGGGCAATCAGCCCCAGCATTTT.

This clonotype was detected a few times. The rearrangement joins TRBV12-3 or TRBV12-4 to TRBJ2-7, with 10 bases that match TRBD2. The CDR3 totals 15 residues. After removal of 4 bases from V and 6 bases from J, the junction contained 9 bases not matched to a gene. CDR3 nucleotide sequence: TGTGCCAGCAGTTACAGCGGGAGGGCCGGTGGCGAGCAGTACTTC. It specifies CASSYSGRAGGEQYF.

This clonotype was recorded a few times. The rearrangement joins TRBV12-3 or TRBV12-4 to TRBJ2-3, with 8 bases that match TRBD2. This CDR3 spans 14 amino acids. The V and J ends lost 7 bases and 3 bases, in that order; junction bases with no gene match: 6. CDR3 in amino acids: CASTLAGRTDTQYF. The CDR3, as DNA: TGTGCCAGCACCTTAGCGGGAAGGACAGATACGCAGTATTTT.

The sample holds a few counts of this clonotype. V gene TRBV15 combines with J gene TRBJ2-1; 12 positions match TRBD2. The CDR3 totals 18 residues. The J segment lost 6 bases and the V segment lost 0 bases, leaving 9 bases of the junction unmatched. Germline V lookup: CDR1 LNHNV, CDR2 YYDKDF (reference sequence). The CDR3 sequence is CATSRDLVLAGGSNEQFF. Here the CDR3 DNA reads TGTGCCACCAGCAGAGATCTAGTGCTAGCGGGAGGGTCCAATGAGCAGTTCTTC.

This chain uses TRBV30 with TRBJ2-3; TRBD1 is a possible D gene (6 bases). The germline gives CDR1 GTSNPN, CDR2 SVGIG (reference sequence). CDR3 length: 14 residues. Trimming took 8 bases from V and 4 from J, leaving 19 bases between them. The CDR3 bases are TGTGCCGGAAAGACAGGCCGGATTCCAGATACGCAGTATTTT. As protein: CAGKTGRIPDTQYF.

This clonotype was observed a few times. This chain joins TRBV13 and TRBJ2-3; TRBD1 might be the D (6 bases). The CDR3 length is 15 residues. The V end was cut by 5 bases, the J end by 6 bases, with 18 bases between. CDR1 and CDR2 (germline): PRHDT, FYEKMQ (reference sequence). The CDR3 is CASSTLQGNGDTQYF. DNA of the CDR3: TGTGCCAGCAGCACCTTACAGGGAAATGGGGATACGCAGTATTTT.

Concerning this clonotype itself: One end of the junction does not line up with germline, which may come from a read error. The chain is built from TRBV24-1 and TRBJ2-5, with 9 bases aligning to TRBD2. Looked up from germline, CDR1 is KGHDR and CDR2 is SFDVKD. The CDR3 totals 15 residues. As DNA, the CDR3 is TGTGCCACCAGTGATTTGCCTAGCGGGAAAGAGGCCCAGTACTTC. Amino acid sequence: CATSDLPSGKEAQYF.

The V and J genes are TRBV29-1 and TRBJ2-1; perhaps D is TRBD1 or TRBD2 (5 bases each). Looked up from germline, CDR1 is SQVTM and CDR2 is ANQGSEA. The CDR3 spans 13 residues. The ends were cut back, 2 bases at V and 4 bases at J, with 9 bases in the middle. In DNA, the CDR3 is TGCAGCGTTGAAACGGGGACGTACAATGAGCAGTTCTTC. The encoded protein is CSVETGTYNEQFF.

J is TRBJ1-2 and V is TRBV28, with TRBD1 identical over 7 bases. V shed 1 base and J 8 bases; nucleotides not matched to a gene: 10. Germline CDR1 and CDR2: MDHEN and SYDVKM. The CDR3 is made up of 15 amino acids. The CDR3 bases are TGTGCCAGCAGTTTATTGCAGGGGGTAGTTAACGGCTACACCTTC. Amino acid sequence: CASSLLQGVVNGYTF.

In this sample, this clonotype turned up a few times. This may stem from a read error, because a much larger clone lies one nucleotide away. The rearrangement uses TRBV3-1 and TRBJ2-5, with D unclear. V lost 4 bases and J lost 5, with 5 bases in between. The CDR3 is 11 amino acids. CDR1 and CDR2 (germline): LGHDT, YNNKEL (reference sequence). The CDR3 sequence: CASSLFETQYF. CDR3 DNA sequence: TGTGCCAGCAGCCTTTTCGAGACCCAGTACTTC.

This clonotype has at least ten counts. J is TRBJ1-5 and V is TRBV20-1; D is possibly TRBD1 (6 bases). V lost 3 bases, J lost 2 bases, and 8 bases lay in between. The CDR3 totals 13 residues. Germline CDR1 reads DFQATT; CDR2 reads SNEGSKA (reference sequence). The CDR3 region has the DNA TGCAGTGCTAGCCCAGGGGGCAATCAGCCCCAGCATTTT. The encoded protein is CSASPGGNQPQHF.

This sequence joins TRBV28 and TRBJ1-1; 9 bases align to TRBD1. The CDR3 has 15 amino acids. In germline, CDR1 is MDHEN, CDR2 SYDVKM. Germline trimming cut 5 bases from V and 5 bases from J; bases unmatched to any gene: 9. CDR3 DNA: TGTGCCAGCAGTATCACAGGGGGCGGTGATACTGAAGCTTTCTTT. It specifies CASSITGGGDTEAFF.

This clonotype was picked up many times. The chain recombines TRBV3-1 with TRBJ2-5; D is uncertain. The germline gives CDR1 LGHDT, CDR2 YNNKEL (reference sequence). Between the trimmed V and J ends, which lost 0 bases and 2 bases, there was a span of 4 bases. CDR3 length: 13 residues. The CDR3 sequence: CASSQDGQETQYF. The CDR3 DNA is TGTGCCAGCAGCCAAGACGGGCAAGAGACCCAGTACTTC.

This clonotype turned up a few times. V is TRBV12-3 or TRBV12-4 and J is TRBJ1-1, with TRBD1 as a possible D gene (6 bases). The V end lost 7 bases, the J end lost 4 bases, and 10 bases lay between the germline ends. CDR3 length: 12 residues. The CDR3 region has the DNA TGTGCCAGCACCACAGGGTTCACTGAAGCTTTCTTT. Its protein is CASTTGFTEAFF.

This clonotype was counted between two and nine times. The junction does not match germline at one end; this may be a read error. The chain has TRBV5-1 and TRBJ2-7; D not certain. The CDR3 sequence is 14 residues long. From germline, CDR1 is SGHRS and CDR2 YFSETQ. The CDR3 DNA follows: TGTGCCAGCAGCTTGGGTATCCTAGCCTACGAGCAGTACTTC. Protein product: CASSLGILAYEQYF.

The V call is TRBV30, the J call TRBJ2-3; 9 bases map to TRBD2. Germline trimming cut 3 bases from V and 4 bases from J; bases unmatched to any gene: 17. The CDR3 loop spans 18 amino acids. The V gene's germline CDR1 is GTSNPN and CDR2 SVGIG (reference sequence). CDR3 sequence: CAWSLIRLAGGSADTQYF. The CDR3 coding sequence is TGTGCCTGGAGCTTAATTCGTTTGGCGGGAGGGAGCGCAGATACGCAGTATTTT.

This clonotype was counted at least ten times. The rearrangement joins TRBV30 to TRBJ2-1, with D maybe TRBD1 (6 bases). In germline, CDR1 is GTSNPN, CDR2 SVGIG (reference sequence). The CDR3 extends over 14 amino acids. Trimming removed 3 bases from V and 8 bases from J, with 17 bases in between. Here the CDR3 DNA reads TGTGCCTGGAGAGGGGGAGCTCGCATACATGAGCAGTTCTTC. Its translation is CAWRGGARIHEQFF.

V usage is TRBV20-1 and J usage is TRBJ2-6; D is uncertain. CDR1 DFQATT and CDR2 SNEGSKA come from the germline V gene (reference sequence). CDR3 length: 13 residues. The V end lost 5 bases, the J end lost 4 bases, and 9 bases lay between the germline ends. CDR3 bases: TGCAGTGCTTTCCCCCCCGGGGCCAACGTCCTGACTTTC. Translated, it gives CSAFPPGANVLTF.

This rearrangement joins TRBV15 to TRBJ2-5; 9 positions match TRBD1. This CDR3 is 13 amino acids long. Germline V gives CDR1 LNHNV, CDR2 YYDKDF (reference sequence). After removal of 5 bases from V and 7 bases from J, the junction contained 5 bases not matched to a gene. CDR3 loop: CATSGDRVGTQYF. The DNA of the CDR3 is TGTGCCACCAGCGGGGACAGGGTTGGGACCCAGTACTTC. The variable domain in full, with the rest retrieved from reference TRBV15 and TRBJ2-5, is DAMVIQNPRYQVTQFGKPVTLSCSQTLNHNVMYWYQQKSSQAPKLLFHYYDKDFNNEADTPDNFQSRRPNTSFCFLDIRSPGLGDTAMYLCATSGDRVGTQYFGPGTRLLVL.

The V call is TRBV20-1, the J call TRBJ2-7, with D hard to call. V was cut by 0 bases and J by 0 bases, with 6 bases left in between. CDR1 is DFQATT, CDR2 SNEGSKA, per germline (reference sequence). The CDR3 spans 13 residues. The CDR3 DNA sequence: TGCAGTGCTAGAGACGTTTCCTCCTACGAGCAGTACTTC. This encodes CSARDVSSYEQYF.

This clonotype was found many times. This chain joins TRBV11-2 and TRBJ2-2, with D unclear. This CDR3 comprises 13 residues. V lost 5 bases and J 5 bases, leaving 9 bases between the germline ends. Germline V gene lookup returns CDR1 SGHAT and CDR2 FQNNGV. This chain's CDR3 is CASSGRWTGELFF. CDR3 bases: TGTGCCAGCAGCGGACGTTGGACCGGGGAGCTGTTTTTT. The full variable domain, in which reference TRBV11-2 and TRBJ2-2 provide the parts outside the CDR3, is EAGVAQSPRYKIIEKRQSVAFWCNPISGHATLYWYQQILGQGPKLLIQFQNNGVVDDSQLPKDRFSAERLKGVDSTLKIQPAKLEDSAVYLCASSGRWTGELFFGEGSRLTVL.